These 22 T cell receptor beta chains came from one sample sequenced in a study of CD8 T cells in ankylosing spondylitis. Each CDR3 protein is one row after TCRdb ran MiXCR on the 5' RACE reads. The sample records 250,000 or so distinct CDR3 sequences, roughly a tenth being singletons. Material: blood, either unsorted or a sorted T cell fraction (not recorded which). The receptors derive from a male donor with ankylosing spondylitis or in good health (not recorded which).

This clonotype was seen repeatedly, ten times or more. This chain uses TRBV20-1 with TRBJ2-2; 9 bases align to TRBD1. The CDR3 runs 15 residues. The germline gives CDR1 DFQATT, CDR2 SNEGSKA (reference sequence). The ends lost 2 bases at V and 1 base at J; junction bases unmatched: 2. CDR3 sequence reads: CSARQGQGNTGELFF. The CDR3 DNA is TGCAGTGCTAGACAGGGACAGGGGAACACCGGGGAGCTGTTTTTT.

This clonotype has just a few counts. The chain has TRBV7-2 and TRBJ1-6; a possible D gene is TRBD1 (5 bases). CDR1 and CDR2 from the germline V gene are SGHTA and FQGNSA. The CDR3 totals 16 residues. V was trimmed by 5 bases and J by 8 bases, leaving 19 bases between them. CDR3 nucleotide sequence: TGTGCCAGCAGCCCATACGGACTGGGGGAGTATTCACCCCTCCACTTT. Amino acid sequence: CASSPYGLGEYSPLHF.

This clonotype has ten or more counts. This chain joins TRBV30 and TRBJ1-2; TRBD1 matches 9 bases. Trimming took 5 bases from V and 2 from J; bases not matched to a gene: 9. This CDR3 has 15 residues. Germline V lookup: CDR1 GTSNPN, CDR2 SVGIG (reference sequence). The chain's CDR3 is CAWSGTGKFNYGYTF. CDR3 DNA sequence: TGTGCCTGGTCCGGGACAGGGAAGTTCAACTATGGCTACACCTTC.

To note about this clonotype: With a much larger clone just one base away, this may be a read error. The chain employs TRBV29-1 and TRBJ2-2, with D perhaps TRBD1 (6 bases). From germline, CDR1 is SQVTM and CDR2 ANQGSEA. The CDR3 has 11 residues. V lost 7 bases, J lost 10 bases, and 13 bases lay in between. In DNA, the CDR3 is TGCAGCGCAAACAGGGCCGAGGAGCTGTTTTTT. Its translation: CSANRAEELFF.

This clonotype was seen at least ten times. CDR3 nucleotide sequence: TGTGCCAGCAGCCCCACCGGGGCGCAGGAGCTGTTTTTT. Amino acid sequence: CASSPTGAQELFF. The chain couples TRBV4-2 to TRBJ2-2; possibly TRBD1 or TRBD2 for D (5 bases each). Looked up from germline, CDR1 is LGHNA and CDR2 is YNFKEQ. The CDR3 runs to 13 residues. V shed 4 bases and J shed 10 bases, with 13 bases lying between them.

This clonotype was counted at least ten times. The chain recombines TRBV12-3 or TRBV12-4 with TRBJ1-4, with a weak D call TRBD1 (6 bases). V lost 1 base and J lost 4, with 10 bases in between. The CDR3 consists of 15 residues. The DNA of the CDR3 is TGTGCCAGCAGTTTAGGAGGACAGCGTAATGAAAAACTGTTTTTT. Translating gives CASSLGGQRNEKLFF.

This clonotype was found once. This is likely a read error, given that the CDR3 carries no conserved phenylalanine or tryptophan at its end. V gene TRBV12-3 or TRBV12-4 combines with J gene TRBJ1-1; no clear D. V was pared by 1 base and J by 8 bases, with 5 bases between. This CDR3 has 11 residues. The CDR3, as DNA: TGTGCCAGCAGTTTAGAGGCGGAAGCTTTCTCT. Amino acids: CASSLEAEAFS.

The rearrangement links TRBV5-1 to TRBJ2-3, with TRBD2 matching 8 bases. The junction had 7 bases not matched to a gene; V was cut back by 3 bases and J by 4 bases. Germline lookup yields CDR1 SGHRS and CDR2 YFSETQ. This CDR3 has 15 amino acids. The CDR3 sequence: CASSSAAGVPDTQYF. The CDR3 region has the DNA TGCGCCAGCAGCTCAGCAGCGGGAGTCCCAGATACGCAGTATTTT.

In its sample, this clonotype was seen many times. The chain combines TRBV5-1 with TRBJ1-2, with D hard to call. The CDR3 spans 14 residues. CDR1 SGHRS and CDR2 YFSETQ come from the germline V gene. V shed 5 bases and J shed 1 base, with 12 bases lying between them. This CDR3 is CASRPAPINYGYTF. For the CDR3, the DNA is TGCGCCAGCAGACCGGCGCCGATTAACTATGGCTACACCTTC.

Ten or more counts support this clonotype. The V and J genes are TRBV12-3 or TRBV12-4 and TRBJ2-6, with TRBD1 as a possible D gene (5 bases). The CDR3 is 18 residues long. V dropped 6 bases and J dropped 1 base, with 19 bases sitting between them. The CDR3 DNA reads TGTGCCAGCAGCCCCCTCCTGACAGTTACTTCTGGGGCCAACGTCCTGACTTTC. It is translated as CASSPLLTVTSGANVLTF.

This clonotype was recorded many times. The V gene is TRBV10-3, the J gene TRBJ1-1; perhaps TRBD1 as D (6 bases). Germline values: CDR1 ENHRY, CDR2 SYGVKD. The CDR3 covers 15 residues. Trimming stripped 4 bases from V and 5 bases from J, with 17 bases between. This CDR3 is CAISGVGGGETEAFF. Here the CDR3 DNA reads TGTGCCATCAGTGGGGTCGGAGGGGGGGAAACTGAAGCTTTCTTT.

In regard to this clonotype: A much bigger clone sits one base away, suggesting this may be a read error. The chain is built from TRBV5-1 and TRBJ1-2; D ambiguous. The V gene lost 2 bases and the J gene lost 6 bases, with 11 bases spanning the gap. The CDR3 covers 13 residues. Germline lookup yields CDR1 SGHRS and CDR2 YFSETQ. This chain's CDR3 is CASSFQDRHGYTF. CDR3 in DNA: TGCGCCAGCAGCTTCCAGGACCGCCATGGCTACACCTTC.

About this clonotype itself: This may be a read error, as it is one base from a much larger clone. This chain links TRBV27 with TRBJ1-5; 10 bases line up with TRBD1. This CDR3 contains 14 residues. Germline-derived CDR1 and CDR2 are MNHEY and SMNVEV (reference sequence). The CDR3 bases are TGTGTCAGCGGGACAGGGGATAGCAATCAGCCCCAGCATTTT. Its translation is CVSGTGDSNQPQHF.

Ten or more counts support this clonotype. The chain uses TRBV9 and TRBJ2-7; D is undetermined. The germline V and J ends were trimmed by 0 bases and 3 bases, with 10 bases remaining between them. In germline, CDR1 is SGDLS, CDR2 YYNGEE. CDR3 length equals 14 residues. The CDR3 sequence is CASSVASEYYEQYF. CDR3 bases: TGTGCCAGCAGCGTAGCTTCAGAGTACTACGAGCAGTACTTC.

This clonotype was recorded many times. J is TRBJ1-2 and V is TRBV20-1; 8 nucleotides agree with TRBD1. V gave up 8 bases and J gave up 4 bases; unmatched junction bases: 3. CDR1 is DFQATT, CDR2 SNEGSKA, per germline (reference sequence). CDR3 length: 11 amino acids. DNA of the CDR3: TGCAGTTCGGGACAGGCCTATGGCTACACCTTC. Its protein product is CSSGQAYGYTF.

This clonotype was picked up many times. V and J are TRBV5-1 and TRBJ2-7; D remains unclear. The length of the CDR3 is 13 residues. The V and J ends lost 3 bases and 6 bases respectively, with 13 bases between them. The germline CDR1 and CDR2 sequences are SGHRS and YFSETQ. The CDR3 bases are TGCGCCAGCAGCTCCTCCTCTAATCTCGAGCAGTACTTC. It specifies CASSSSSNLEQYF.

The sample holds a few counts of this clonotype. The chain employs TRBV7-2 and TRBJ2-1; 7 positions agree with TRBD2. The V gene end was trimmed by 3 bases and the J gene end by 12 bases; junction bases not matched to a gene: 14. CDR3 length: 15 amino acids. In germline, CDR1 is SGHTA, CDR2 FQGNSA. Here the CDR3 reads CASSFRSGPGGGQFF. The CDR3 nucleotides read TGTGCCAGCAGCTTCCGCTCGGGCCCGGGGGGTGGGCAGTTCTTC.

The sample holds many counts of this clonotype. The CDR3 region has the DNA TGCAGTGCGCCCCTAGCGGCCGGGGGCAATGAGCAGTTCTTC. Protein product: CSAPLAAGGNEQFF. The genes are TRBV20-1 and TRBJ2-1, with TRBD2 matching 7 bases. Trimming removed 6 bases from V and 6 bases from J; junction bases left unmatched: 11. The germline gives CDR1 DFQATT, CDR2 SNEGSKA (reference sequence). The CDR3 totals 14 residues.

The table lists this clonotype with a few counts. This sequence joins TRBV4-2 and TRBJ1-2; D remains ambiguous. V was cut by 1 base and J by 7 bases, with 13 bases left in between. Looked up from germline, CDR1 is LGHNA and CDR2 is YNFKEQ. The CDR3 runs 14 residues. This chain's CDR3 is CASSQVDTHLGYTF. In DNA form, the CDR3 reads TGTGCCAGCAGCCAAGTTGACACCCATCTTGGCTACACCTTC.

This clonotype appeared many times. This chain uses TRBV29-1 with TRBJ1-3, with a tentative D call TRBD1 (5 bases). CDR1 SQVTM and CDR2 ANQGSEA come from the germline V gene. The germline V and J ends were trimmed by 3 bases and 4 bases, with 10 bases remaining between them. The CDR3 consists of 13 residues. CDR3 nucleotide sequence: TGCAGCGTTGAGGACATGGCCGGAAACACCATATATTTT. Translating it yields CSVEDMAGNTIYF.

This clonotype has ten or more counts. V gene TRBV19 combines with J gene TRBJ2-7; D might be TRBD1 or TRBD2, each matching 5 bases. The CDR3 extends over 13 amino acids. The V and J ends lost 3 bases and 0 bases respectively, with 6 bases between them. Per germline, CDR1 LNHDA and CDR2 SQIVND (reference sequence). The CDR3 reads CASSMGTSYEQYF. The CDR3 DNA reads TGTGCCAGTAGTATGGGGACCTCCTACGAGCAGTACTTC.

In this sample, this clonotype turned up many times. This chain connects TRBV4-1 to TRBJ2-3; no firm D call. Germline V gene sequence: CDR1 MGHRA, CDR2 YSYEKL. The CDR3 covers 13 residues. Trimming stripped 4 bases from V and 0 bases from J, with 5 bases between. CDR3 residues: CASSRTSTDTQYF. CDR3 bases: TGCGCCAGCAGCCGGACGAGCACAGATACGCAGTATTTT.